Shown below are 31 T cell receptor beta chains from a single sample sequenced in a study of shared clonotypes between healthy human individuals (TCRdb year 2020). The library was produced with the immunoSEQ multiplex PCR assay. Not all clones reach the TCRdb copy of this immuneACCESS table, which keeps in-frame sequences only. Checked studies attribute under half of the gap to unresolved V genes and leave the rest unexplained. The sample table lists over a million clones, around 98% of them with a count of one. In total, the top ten clones hold about 0.42% of the sample. Sample: naive CD4+ T cells sorted from blood. The sample's cell subset or site, from its label and the paper: CD45RA+ positively selected. These receptors all come from a man in his thirties or forties in good health.

The chain links TRBV2 to TRBJ2-1; D gene ambiguous. This CDR3 comprises 14 residues. The germline V and J ends were trimmed by 3 bases and 5 bases, with 11 bases remaining between them. In germline, CDR1 is SNHLY, CDR2 FYNNEI. This CDR3 reads CASSEARTHNEQFF. CDR3 nucleotide sequence: TGTGCCAGCAGTGAGGCTAGAACCCACAATGAGCAGTTCTTC.

This chain connects TRBV9 to TRBJ2-1; 11 bases are a match to TRBD2. Per germline, CDR1 SGDLS and CDR2 YYNGEE. The CDR3 length is 20 residues. Germline trimming cut 0 bases from V and 6 bases from J; bases unmatched to any gene: 17. CDR3 sequence: CASSVVGTSGGSWGGNEQFF. The CDR3 DNA sequence: TGTGCCAGCAGCGTAGTGGGGACTAGCGGAGGATCCTGGGGGGGCAATGAGCAGTTCTTC.

This sequence joins TRBV18 and TRBJ2-3; 10 positions agree with TRBD2. Trimming took 8 bases from V and 1 from J; bases not matched to a gene: 12. This CDR3 region has 17 residues. Germline V gene sequence: CDR1 KGHSH, CDR2 LQKENI. The CDR3 loop reads CASQPRTLAGGTDTQYF. CDR3 sequence (DNA): TGTGCCAGCCAACCGCGGACGCTAGCGGGAGGCACAGATACGCAGTATTTT.

The chain combines TRBV28 with TRBJ2-5, with 10 nucleotides matching TRBD2. The germline gives CDR1 MDHEN, CDR2 SYDVKM. Trimming took 6 bases from V and 4 from J; bases not matched to a gene: 8. The CDR3 runs to 15 residues. CDR3 in amino acids: CASSVSGRARETQYF. The CDR3 region has the DNA TGTGCCAGCAGCGTCAGCGGGAGGGCGAGAGAGACCCAGTACTTC.

This clone turned up a few times. The V gene is TRBV7-9, the J gene TRBJ1-1; D remains ambiguous. With 0 bases removed from V and 3 bases from J, the gap between germline ends came to 8 bases. Germline lookup yields CDR1 SEHNR and CDR2 FQNEAQ (reference sequence). The CDR3 is made up of 14 amino acids. CDR3 nucleotides: TGTGCCAGCAGCTTAGCGCGAAGGGACACTGAAGCTTTCTTT. Amino acid sequence: CASSLARRDTEAFF.

This chain links TRBV18 with TRBJ2-4; tentatively, D is TRBD1 (6 bases). Germline assignment: CDR1 KGHSH and CDR2 LQKENI. CDR3 size: 16 residues. V dropped 3 bases and J dropped 9 bases, with 21 bases sitting between them. The CDR3 here is CASSPGPTADRGIQYF. The CDR3 DNA follows: TGTGCCAGCTCACCGGGACCTACAGCGGACAGAGGCATTCAGTACTTC.

This clone is a singleton in its sample. V usage is TRBV7-9 and J usage is TRBJ1-4; TRBD1 might be the D (5 bases). The CDR3 runs 15 residues. Trimming shortened V by 5 bases and J by 7 bases, and 17 bases separated the two germline ends. In germline, CDR1 is SEHNR, CDR2 FQNEAQ (reference sequence). The CDR3 nucleotides read TGTGCCAGCAGCAAATCAGGGACGGGTGGTGAAAAACTGTTTTTT. Protein sequence: CASSKSGTGGEKLFF.

Concerning this clone: This CDR3 is also generated by other DNA sequences in the sample. The chain combines TRBV5-1 with TRBJ2-5; TRBD2 matches 9 bases. Germline assignment: CDR1 SGHRS and CDR2 YFSETQ. The CDR3 is 15 amino acids. After removal of 0 bases from V and 5 bases from J, the junction contained 5 bases not matched to a gene. The CDR3 protein is CASSLGLAGLETQYF. For the CDR3, the DNA is TGCGCCAGCAGCTTGGGTCTAGCGGGACTGGAGACCCAGTACTTC.

For the CDR3, the DNA is TGCGCCAGCAGCTCGGGACTAGCGGGAGGGCCTAACACAGATACGCAGTATTTT. As protein: CASSSGLAGGPNTDTQYF. This chain links TRBV5-1 with TRBJ2-3; 16 bases align to TRBD2. The CDR3 extends over 18 amino acids. The ends lost 3 bases at V and 2 bases at J; junction bases unmatched: 6. Germline assignment: CDR1 SGHRS and CDR2 YFSETQ.

This rearrangement joins TRBV21-1 to TRBJ2-7; TRBD2, the table's D call, was not compared with the DNA. TRBV21-1 is assigned pseudogene status. This CDR3 region has 17 residues. For the CDR3, the DNA is TGTGCCAGCAGCCCGAGGACTAGCGGGAGGAGCTCCTACGAGCAGTACTTC. It codes for CASSPRTSGRSSYEQYF.

J is TRBJ2-2 and V is TRBV2; TRBD1 matches at 7 bases. This CDR3 has 14 amino acids. The V segment lost 5 bases and the J segment 6 bases; nucleotides outside the gene matches: 6. Germline values: CDR1 SNHLY, CDR2 FYNNEI. CDR3 nucleotides: TGTGCCAGCAGTCGAACAGGGGCGGCCGGGGAGCTGTTTTTT. This gives the protein CASSRTGAAGELFF.

The J gene is TRBJ2-4, the V gene TRBV5-1; no definite D call. The CDR3 is 15 residues long. The germline V gene has CDR1 SGHRS and CDR2 YFSETQ. V lost 5 bases and J lost 0, with 12 bases in between. CDR3 protein: CASSGNTLAKNIQYF. Written as DNA, the CDR3 is TGCGCCAGCAGTGGCAATACACTAGCCAAAAACATTCAGTACTTC. The whole variable domain, filled in from reference TRBV5-1 and TRBJ2-4, reads KAGVTQTPRYLIKTRGQQVTLSCSPISGHRSVSWYQQTPGQGLQFLFEYFSETQRNKGNFPGRFSGRQFSNSRSEMNVSTLELGDSALYLCASSGNTLAKNIQYFGAGTRLSVL.

The rearrangement links TRBV6-5 to TRBJ2-7; the D gene is possibly TRBD1 (5 bases). The CDR3 sequence is 12 residues long. V dropped 6 bases and J dropped 7 bases, with 13 bases sitting between them. Germline V gene lookup returns CDR1 MNHEY and CDR2 SVGAGI. Here the CDR3 reads CASRKDTGEQYF. In nucleotides, the CDR3 is TGTGCCAGCAGAAAGGACACCGGGGAGCAGTACTTC.

The rearrangement joins TRBV29-1 to TRBJ2-1; 10 bases align to TRBD2. Germline trimming cut 6 bases from V and 2 bases from J; bases unmatched to any gene: 4. CDR1 is SQVTM and CDR2 is ANQGSEA in the germline V gene. This CDR3 has 14 amino acids. CDR3 protein: CSVPSGSTYNEQFF. The CDR3 DNA sequence: TGCAGCGTACCTAGCGGGAGTACCTACAATGAGCAGTTCTTC.

CDR3 nucleotides: TGTGCCAGCAGCTCCAGCGGGACTAACAATGAGCAGTTCTTC. This translates into CASSSSGTNNEQFF. The chain uses TRBV5-4 and TRBJ2-1; TRBD2 aligns across 7 bases. The junction had 5 bases not matched to a gene; V was cut back by 3 bases and J by 5 bases. This CDR3 contains 14 residues. Per the germline V gene, CDR1 is SGHNT and CDR2 is YYREEE (reference sequence).

The J gene is TRBJ1-1, the V gene TRBV29-1, with 7 positions matching TRBD1. The germline V gene encodes CDR1 SQVTM and CDR2 ANQGSEA. The CDR3 is made up of 11 amino acids. After removal of 7 bases from V and 1 base from J, the junction contained 0 bases not matched to a gene. The CDR3 loop is CSGQGNTEAFF. The CDR3 DNA sequence: TGCAGCGGACAGGGGAACACTGAAGCTTTCTTT.

A note on this clone: Other DNA sequences from this sample encode an identical CDR3 as well. The chain uses TRBV18 and TRBJ2-3; D remains unclear. Trimming stripped 3 bases from V and 2 bases from J, with 6 bases between. This CDR3 region has 13 residues. The germline gives CDR1 KGHSH, CDR2 LQKENI. CDR3 protein: CASSPESTDTQYF. CDR3 nucleotides: TGTGCCAGCTCACCCGAGTCCACAGATACGCAGTATTTT.

The genes are TRBV7-9 and TRBJ2-1, with 7 bases matching TRBD2. V lost 5 bases to trimming and J lost 0 bases; unmatched junction nucleotides: 4. In germline, CDR1 is SEHNR, CDR2 FQNEAQ (reference sequence). This CDR3 spans 15 amino acids. As DNA, the CDR3 is TGTGCCAGCAGCCCTAGCGGCCACTCCTACAATGAGCAGTTCTTC. This gives the protein CASSPSGHSYNEQFF.

This chain joins TRBV7-8 and TRBJ1-1; tentative D call: TRBD1 (5 bases). Looked up from germline, CDR1 is SGHVS and CDR2 is FQNEAQ. The CDR3 is 16 residues long. Trimming cost V 1 base and J 1 base, with 13 bases left between them. In nucleotides, the CDR3 is TGTGCCAGCAGCTTAGAACGGGGACGAGGGAACACTGAAGCTTTCTTT. It is translated as CASSLERGRGNTEAFF. Looking up the rest from reference TRBV7-8 and TRBJ1-1 gives the full variable domain: GAGVSQSPRYKVAKRGQDVALRCDPISGHVSLFWYQQALGQGPEFLTYFQNEAQLDKSGLPSDRFFAERPEGSVSTLKIQRTQQEDSAVYLCASSLERGRGNTEAFFGQGTRLTVV.

This rearrangement joins TRBV28 to TRBJ1-4; D gene uncertain. CDR3 length equals 12 residues. The germline V gene encodes CDR1 MDHEN and CDR2 SYDVKM. V was trimmed by 11 bases and J by 4 bases, leaving 11 bases between them. This CDR3 reads CASTAFNEKLFF. In nucleotides, the CDR3 is TGTGCCTCGACCGCTTTTAATGAAAAACTGTTTTTT. Variable domain in full (rest from reference TRBV28 and TRBJ1-4): DVKVTQSSRYLVKRTGEKVFLECVQDMDHENMFWYRQDPGLGLRLIYFSYDVKMKEKGDIPEGYSVSREKKERFSLILESASTNQTSMYLCASTAFNEKLFFGSGTQLSVL.

The V call is TRBV10-3, the J call TRBJ2-1; 9 bases line up with TRBD2. Germline CDR1 and CDR2: ENHRY and SYGVKD. The CDR3 totals 15 residues. Trimming at V came to 5 bases and at J to 7 bases, leaving 9 bases not matched to a gene. The chain's CDR3 is CAISSGRNFINEQFF. CDR3 in DNA: TGTGCCATCAGTAGCGGGAGGAATTTCATTAATGAGCAGTTCTTC.

The chain couples TRBV19 to TRBJ1-3; 7 bases map to TRBD1. Germline V gene sequence: CDR1 LNHDA, CDR2 SQIVND (reference sequence). V trimming: 6 bases; J trimming: 1 base; junction bases outside the gene matches: 9. The CDR3 is 16 amino acids. DNA for the CDR3: TGTGCCAGTAGCCGCGGGACAGTGATTTCTGGAAACACCATATATTTT. This gives the protein CASSRGTVISGNTIYF.

This chain uses TRBV21-1 with TRBJ1-2; the DNA was not used to check the table's D call, TRBD1. TRBV21-1 is classified as a pseudogene. The length of the CDR3 is 12 residues. In DNA, the CDR3 is TGTGCCAGAACAGGGACTAACTATGGCTACACCTTC. Translated, it gives CARTGTNYGYTF.

The rearrangement links TRBV30 to TRBJ2-1; D unresolved. V was pared by 0 bases and J by 0 bases, with 15 bases between. The CDR3 sequence is 17 residues long. CDR1 and CDR2 from the germline V gene are GTSNPN and SVGIG (reference sequence). DNA of the CDR3: TGTGCCTGGAGTGTACTAAGGACGACTGGCTCCTACAATGAGCAGTTCTTC. It is translated as CAWSVLRTTGSYNEQFF. The complete variable domain, with remaining parts taken from reference TRBV30 and TRBJ2-1, reads SQTIHQWPATLVQPVGSPLSLECTVEGTSNPNLYWYRQAAGRGLQLLFYSVGIGQISSEVPQNLSASRPQDRQFILSSKKLLLSDSGFYLCAWSVLRTTGSYNEQFFGPGTRLTVL.

To note about this clone: This CDR3 is also generated by other DNA sequences in the sample. The chain is built from TRBV28 and TRBJ2-5, with 9 positions matching TRBD1. V lost 6 bases to trimming and J lost 5 bases; unmatched junction nucleotides: 4. This CDR3 is built from 13 residues. Germline V gene data show CDR1 as MDHEN and CDR2 as SYDVKM. CDR3 region: CASSLQGAETQYF. The CDR3 DNA reads as TGTGCCAGCAGCCTACAGGGGGCCGAGACCCAGTACTTC.

V and J are TRBV7-3 and TRBJ2-1, with 7 positions matching TRBD1. Germline-derived CDR1 and CDR2 are SGHTA and FQGTGA. This CDR3 contains 13 residues. Trimming took 3 bases from V and 8 from J; bases not matched to a gene: 4. CDR3 sequence reads: CASSFTGVDEQFF. For the CDR3, the DNA is TGTGCCAGCAGCTTCACAGGGGTGGATGAGCAGTTCTTC.

The V call is TRBV5-5, the J call TRBJ2-7; D unclear. The germline V gene encodes CDR1 SGHKS and CDR2 YYEKEE (reference sequence). V was clipped by 4 bases and J by 1 base, with 9 bases between them. The CDR3 runs to 13 residues. The CDR3 DNA follows: TGTGCCAGCAGCCAGAGATTTTCCTACGAGCAGTACTTC. Translating gives CASSQRFSYEQYF.

About this clone itself: Germline and junction disagree at one end, which may indicate a read error. V and J are TRBV4-1 and TRBJ1-3, with a tentative D call TRBD1 (5 bases). Germline CDR1 MGHRA, CDR2 YSYEKL. The CDR3 sequence is 12 residues long. CDR3 bases: TGCGCCAGCAGCCAAGTAGCAGGACAAGCCTTTTTT. As protein: CASSQVAGQAFF.

The V call is TRBV28, the J call TRBJ2-1; the D is unclear. Germline-derived CDR1 and CDR2 are MDHEN and SYDVKM. Trimming removed 7 bases at V and 10 bases at J, with 14 bases between. The CDR3 runs to 12 residues. CDR3: CASTRIGPEQFF. In DNA form, the CDR3 reads TGTGCCAGCACCAGAATCGGACCGGAGCAGTTCTTC.

V usage is TRBV28 and J usage is TRBJ1-2; a weak D match, TRBD1 (5 bases). The CDR3 totals 15 residues. CDR1 and CDR2 from the germline V gene are MDHEN and SYDVKM. V lost 6 bases and J lost 8, with 22 bases in between. The CDR3 is CASSTPFREGRGYTF. The CDR3 DNA follows: TGTGCCAGCAGCACTCCATTCAGGGAAGGGCGAGGCTACACCTTC.

This chain connects TRBV28 to TRBJ2-7, with 9 positions matching TRBD1. The CDR3 loop spans 14 amino acids. V shed 6 bases and J 3 bases; nucleotides not matched to a gene: 6. Germline-derived CDR1 and CDR2 are MDHEN and SYDVKM. The CDR3 reads CASRDRGEGYEQYF. DNA of the CDR3: TGTGCCAGCAGGGACAGGGGAGAGGGCTACGAGCAGTACTTC.